Presented here are 20 T cell receptor beta chains from one specimen sequenced in a study of shared clonotypes between healthy human individuals. Profiled with immunoSEQ multiplex PCR; TCRdb holds only in-frame clones, not every one. This sample has fewer than 1.8 million clones; less than 99% occur once, and the top ten carry roughly 0.36%. Material for sequencing was naive CD4+ T cells sorted from blood. Subset meaning: CD45RA+ positively selected. These receptor sequences come from a man aged 30-40 years in good health.

A single count supports this clone. The chain employs TRBV2 and TRBJ2-7, with D unclear. The germline V gene encodes CDR1 SNHLY and CDR2 FYNNEI. The V and J ends lost 7 bases and 5 bases respectively, with 15 bases between them. The CDR3 runs to 13 residues. CDR3 sequence: CASKPPIKDEQYF. CDR3 coding DNA: TGTGCCAGCAAACCTCCAATCAAAGACGAGCAGTACTTC.

The chain has TRBV29-1 and TRBJ2-7; 10 bases agree with TRBD2. After removal of 4 bases from V and 5 bases from J, the junction contained 5 bases not matched to a gene. The germline V gene has CDR1 SQVTM and CDR2 ANQGSEA. The CDR3 is 13 residues long. For the CDR3, the DNA is TGCAGCGTTGGCCGAGCGGGAGGGAACGAGCAGTACTTC. Translating gives CSVGRAGGNEQYF.

The chain uses TRBV19 and TRBJ1-5; a possible D gene is TRBD1 (5 bases). Germline V lookup: CDR1 LNHDA, CDR2 SQIVND (reference sequence). V lost 2 bases, J lost 2 bases, and 19 bases lay in between. The CDR3 has 18 amino acids. The CDR3 spells CASSIRSGAVAGNQPQHF. As DNA, the CDR3 is TGTGCCAGTAGTATACGATCCGGGGCGGTAGCGGGCAATCAGCCCCAGCATTTT.

The J gene is TRBJ2-1, the V gene TRBV28; D unclear. The CDR3 is 14 amino acids. V was clipped by 6 bases and J by 0 bases, with 9 bases between them. Germline CDR1 reads MDHEN; CDR2 reads SYDVKM. The CDR3 region is CASSDTISYNEQFF. In DNA, the CDR3 is TGTGCCAGCAGCGACACTATCTCCTACAATGAGCAGTTCTTC.

The V and J genes are TRBV6-1 and TRBJ2-7; TRBD1 is a possible D gene (6 bases). V lost 3 bases and J 3 bases, leaving 15 bases between the germline ends. This CDR3 contains 15 residues. Germline CDR1 is MNHNS and CDR2 is SASEGT. CDR3 DNA: TGTGCCAGCAGTGAGATAGGGGGAGTGATCTACGAGCAGTACTTC. Protein product: CASSEIGGVIYEQYF.

The chain recombines TRBV2 with TRBJ1-2, with D uncertain. The CDR3 is 8 residues long. CDR1 is SNHLY and CDR2 is FYNNEI in the germline V gene. For the CDR3, the DNA is TGTGCGCTTGAGGGCTACACCTTC. As protein: CALEGYTF.

The genes are TRBV5-1 and TRBJ1-1; no definite D call. This CDR3 is built from 16 residues. Trimming removed 0 bases at V and 2 bases at J, with 14 bases between. CDR1 and CDR2 (germline): SGHRS, YFSETQ. The DNA of the CDR3 is TGCGCCAGCAGCTTGGACCTCGGAGACTTTAACACTGAAGCTTTCTTT. Translated: CASSLDLGDFNTEAFF.

The chain uses TRBV5-1 and TRBJ1-1; D is uncertain. Germline V gene data show CDR1 as SGHRS and CDR2 as YFSETQ. Trimming removed 5 bases at V and 1 base at J, with 12 bases between. CDR3 size: 14 residues. Here the CDR3 DNA reads TGCGCCAGCAGAACCCAGGAAGGGAACACTGAAGCTTTCTTT. It yields the protein CASRTQEGNTEAFF.

The J gene is TRBJ2-6, the V gene TRBV28; the match to TRBD1 covers 8 bases. CDR3 length: 21 amino acids. The junction had 22 bases not matched to a gene; V was cut back by 6 bases and J by 3 bases. The germline V gene encodes CDR1 MDHEN and CDR2 SYDVKM. The CDR3 coding sequence is TGTGCCAGCAGCCCATCCGGGACAGGATCTGCAACGGGCTTTGGGGCCAACGTCCTGACTTTC. This gives the protein CASSPSGTGSATGFGANVLTF.

The chain employs TRBV19 and TRBJ2-2, with a possible D match to TRBD2 (5 bases). The CDR3 consists of 11 residues. CDR1 is LNHDA, CDR2 SQIVND, per germline (reference sequence). Trimming took off 6 bases at V and 7 bases at J, with 6 bases between the two ends. The CDR3 nucleotides are TGTGCCAGTAGGAGGGACGGGGAGCTGTTTTTT. Amino acid sequence: CASRRDGELFF.

This clone has only one observation. The CDR3 DNA is TGTGCCAGCAGCGTAGCAGCCGCGTTGCCGGGGCCTGGGGGGAAGCAGTTCTTC. Protein sequence: CASSVAAALPGPGGKQFF. The chain recombines TRBV9 with TRBJ2-1; the D gene is possibly TRBD2 (6 bases). V was shortened by 0 bases and J by 11 bases, with 27 bases between the two germline ends. This CDR3 contains 18 residues. CDR1 and CDR2 (germline): SGDLS, YYNGEE.

The chain links TRBV7-8 to TRBJ2-7, with D perhaps TRBD2 (7 bases). CDR1 and CDR2 (germline): SGHVS, FQNEAQ. The CDR3 spans 14 residues. Trimming cost V 5 bases and J 12 bases, with 23 bases left between them. DNA of the CDR3: TGTGCCAGCAGCCTGGGGGCTCCCGGAGGGGAGGGGTACTTC. Residues: CASSLGAPGGEGYF. The variable domain in full, completed from reference TRBV7-8 and TRBJ2-7, reads GAGVSQSPRYKVAKRGQDVALRCDPISGHVSLFWYQQALGQGPEFLTYFQNEAQLDKSGLPSDRFFAERPEGSVSTLKIQRTQQEDSAVYLCASSLGAPGGEGYFGPGTRLTVT.

The CDR3 region has the DNA TGTGCCAGCAGCTTCGGGACAGGGGTCACAGATACGCAGTATTTT. It encodes CASSFGTGVTDTQYF. The genes are TRBV7-9 and TRBJ2-3; TRBD1 matches at 10 bases. The germline V gene encodes CDR1 SEHNR and CDR2 FQNEAQ (reference sequence). The CDR3 is 15 residues long. Trimming took 3 bases from V and 2 from J; bases not matched to a gene: 2.

This rearrangement joins TRBV4-3 to TRBJ1-4; no clear D gene. V lost 0 bases, J lost 13 bases, and 18 bases lay in between. The CDR3 contains 15 residues. CDR1 and CDR2 from the germline V gene are LGHNA and YSLEER. The CDR3 coding sequence is TGCGCCAGCAGCCAAGAATTCTTAGTTGGAGGAAGACTGTTTTTT. This translates into CASSQEFLVGGRLFF.

This chain uses TRBV7-8 with TRBJ2-2; 9 nucleotides match TRBD2. This CDR3 has 16 amino acids. J gave up 7 bases and V 2 bases, and 8 bases lay outside the gene matches. The germline V gene has CDR1 SGHVS and CDR2 FQNEAQ. The CDR3 nucleotides are TGTGCCAGCAGCTTATGGGCGGGAGGGGGGAACGGGGAGCTGTTTTTT. Protein product: CASSLWAGGGNGELFF.

The chain employs TRBV5-1 and TRBJ1-5; TRBD1 matches at 7 bases. The V gene end was trimmed by 4 bases and the J gene end by 5 bases; junction bases not matched to a gene: 9. The CDR3 covers 15 residues. Germline CDR1 reads SGHRS; CDR2 reads YFSETQ. CDR3: CASSIRQGGDQPQHF. The CDR3 bases are TGCGCCAGCAGCATCCGACAGGGCGGAGATCAGCCCCAGCATTTT.

Notes on this clone: Other DNA sequences in this sample translate to the same CDR3. CDR3 sequence reads: CASSPKSSYNEQFF. CDR3 nucleotide sequence: TGCGCCAGCAGTCCTAAGAGCTCCTACAATGAGCAGTTCTTC. V gene TRBV5-1 combines with J gene TRBJ2-1; D not resolved. This CDR3 has 14 residues. The V gene's germline CDR1 is SGHRS and CDR2 YFSETQ. V was cut by 5 bases and J by 0 bases, with 9 bases left in between.

This clone was picked up one time. The CDR3, as DNA: TGTGCCAGCAGACCCCAGGCTGGGCTGTCCTACGAGCAGTACTTC. Its translation: CASRPQAGLSYEQYF. The chain carries TRBV28 and TRBJ2-7; D gene uncertain. This CDR3 has 15 amino acids. CDR1 is MDHEN and CDR2 is SYDVKM in the germline V gene. Trimming stripped 6 bases from V and 1 base from J, with 16 bases between.

The chain recombines TRBV19 with TRBJ1-3; no definite D call. The CDR3 has 13 residues. Looked up from germline, CDR1 is LNHDA and CDR2 is SQIVND (reference sequence). V shed 5 bases and J shed 4 bases, with 9 bases lying between them. The CDR3 sequence: CASSEGRGNTIYF. The CDR3 DNA sequence: TGTGCCAGTAGTGAAGGGAGAGGAAACACCATATATTTT.

V and J are TRBV7-9 and TRBJ1-1; tentatively, D is TRBD1 (6 bases). This CDR3 is 13 amino acids long. V lost 5 bases and J lost 3, with 10 bases in between. CDR1 is SEHNR and CDR2 is FQNEAQ in the germline V gene (reference sequence). The CDR3 protein is CASSDRGDTEAFF. In DNA, the CDR3 is TGTGCCAGCAGCGATAGGGGGGACACTGAAGCTTTCTTT.